One and the same sample provided the 2 T cell receptor beta chains below, sequenced in a study of regulatory T cells in long-lasting Graves disease. The authors built TCR beta libraries using iRepertoire HTBI primers and Arm-PCR of CDR3 regions. TCRdb independently ran MiXCR on the multiplex PCR reads; one entry per CDR3 protein. This sample yields about 540,000 distinct CDR3 sequences, of which approximately 12% are seen a single time; more than 8.5% belongs to the top ten. Time point noted: newly diagnosed GD, antithyroid drugs for less than 3 months. RNA from PBMCs was the source of the TCR library. The sample was also reused in another study, on T cells in Graves' hyperthyroidism and ophthalmopathy.

This specimen consisted of peripheral blood mononuclear cells (PBMCs), obtained at new diagnosis, from a patient treated with antithyroid drugs. All receptors come from a man between 25 and 39 years old with Graves disease.

This clonotype was detected many times. This chain joins TRBV28 and TRBJ1-3, with a possible D match to TRBD1 (5 bases). This CDR3 is 14 amino acids long. With 5 bases removed from V and 0 bases from J, the gap between germline ends came to 8 bases. CDR1 MDHEN and CDR2 SYDVKM come from the germline V gene. CDR3 in amino acids: CASSLRVSGNTIYF. The CDR3 DNA follows: TGTGCCAGCAGTCTCAGGGTCTCTGGAAACACCATATATTTT.

This clonotype was picked up a small number of times. The gene calls are TRBV27 and TRBJ2-7; TRBD2 agrees at 7 bases. Germline V gene lookup returns CDR1 MNHEY and CDR2 SMNVEV (reference sequence). There are 18 residues in the CDR3. With 5 bases clipped from V and 0 bases from J, the junction kept 16 bases outside the gene matches. The CDR3 here is CASSPRALADSHSYEQYF. The CDR3, as DNA: TGTGCCAGCAGTCCCAGGGCTCTAGCGGATTCCCACTCCTACGAGCAGTACTTC.